The clone carrying this T cell receptor beta chain was recorded a few times. Its antigen remains unknown. Constant-region reverse primers amplified full-length variable regions, followed by semi-nested Nested Universal Primer A PCR. TCRdb called the 5' RACE reads again in MiXCR, with one record for every CDR3 protein. This repertoire shows just over 60,000 distinct CDR3 sequences, around 30% found once; its top ten account for over 2%. The study, taken as a whole, reports: Larger-cohort validation covered only one TCR beta V-J rearrangement. Tumor memory CD4+ T cell TCR gene usage clustered with blood and lymph node memory CD4+ cells and lymph node naive CD4+ cells.

The CDR3 length is 16 residues. The germline V gene has CDR1 KGHSH and CDR2 LQKENI. Trimming removed 4 bases from V and 1 base from J, with 14 bases in between. Purified naive CD4+ T cells were depleted of CD25+ Tregs. This receptor was taken from a female donor with breast cancer. The chain couples TRBV18 to TRBJ1-5; D is perhaps TRBD1 (6 bases). Sequencing used tumor-infiltrating naive CD4+ T cells sorted from the breast tumor. Subset described: naive CD4+ T cells, CD4+CD45RA+CD25-. The CDR3 loop is CASSLSPTGSNQPQHF. CDR3 coding DNA: TGTGCCAGCTCACTTTCCCCGACAGGCAGCAATCAGCCCCAGCATTTT.